The source of this T cell receptor beta chain is a study of T cells in Graves' hyperthyroidism and ophthalmopathy. The table lists this clonotype with many counts. Its target is not known. This CDR3 contains 12 residues. The V end lost 8 bases, the J end lost 0 bases, and 7 bases lay between the germline ends. Amplified regions were TCR beta CDR3 sequences from RNA transcripts. Researchers ran a first-round RT-PCR on the TCR CDR3 using the HTBI primer set. TCRdb used MiXCR to reprocess the multiplex PCR reads, holding one entry per CDR3 protein. The repertoire holds fewer than 550,000 distinct CDR3 sequences, 15% to 17% seen once, with less than 15% in the top ten. The diagnoses drew upon clinical symptoms, serum thyroxine and TRAb, thyroid ultrasound and orbital computed tomography. Fresh peripheral blood, 8 to 10 ml, was the source of the PBMCs. Study-wide findings and caveats: Ophthalmopathy was separated from stable hyperthyroidism by a 13 V-J model. In validation, the model predicted ophthalmopathy. These predictions came a median roughly 7.1 months before onset.

The rearrangement links TRBV12-3 or TRBV12-4 to TRBJ1-1; D gene unclear. The sample was blood. The source is a woman between 18 and 29 years old with Graves' hyperthyroidism. In nucleotides, the CDR3 is TGTGCCAGCGGAGTCATGAACACTGAAGCTTTCTTT. It is translated as CASGVMNTEAFF.